This T cell receptor beta chain appears in the sequencing data of a study of early T cells in non-severe SARS-CoV-2 infection. Study-level points and caveats: The VDJdb matching leaned toward anti-spike CD8 responses and overlooked private and CD4 specificities.

Regarding this clonotype: Its antigen is unknown.

TCRdb used MiXCR to reprocess the 5' RACE reads, holding one entry per CDR3 protein. In the table there are about 76,000 distinct CDR3 sequences, around a sixth of which are singletons. The length of the CDR3 is 16 residues. With V trimmed by 3 bases and J by 2 bases, 13 bases remained unmatched. The germline V gene encodes CDR1 GTSNPN and CDR2 SVGIG (reference sequence). Specimen: whole blood. The chain couples TRBV30 to TRBJ2-7; 7 bases fit TRBD2. This clonotype originated in an adult who was a healthcare worker with PCR-confirmed SARS-CoV-2 infection or an uninfected control (not recorded which). Written as DNA, the CDR3 is TGTGCCTGGAGCCGCCTTCCGCGGGGGAGACCCTACGAGCAGTACTTC. This codes for CAWSRLPRGRPYEQYF.